These 21 T cell receptor beta chains originate from one sample sequenced in a study of control samples from healthy donors and cancer patients. This table comes from immunoSEQ multiplex PCR, and its TCRdb copy is limited to in-frame clones, with some not included. Among over 60,000 clones listed, approximately 90% were seen once. Sequenced input: PBMCs. The receptors shown here come from a woman aged 55-69 years with head and neck cancer.

This chain joins TRBV15 and TRBJ2-1; D may be TRBD1 or TRBD2 (5 bases each). The CDR3 has 16 amino acids. The germline CDR1 and CDR2 sequences are LNHNV and YYDKDF (reference sequence). The ends were cut back, 0 bases at V and 2 bases at J, with 11 bases in the middle. The CDR3 sequence: CATSRDPGRTYNEQFF. In DNA form, the CDR3 reads TGTGCCACCAGCAGAGATCCGGGACGTACCTACAATGAGCAGTTCTTC.

The genes are TRBV3-1 (or the pseudogene TRBV3-2) and TRBJ2-1, with D uncertain. CDR1 is LGHDT and CDR2 is YNNKEL in the germline V gene (reference sequence). The CDR3 is 11 amino acids. Trimming took off 4 bases at V and 3 bases at J, with 1 base between the two ends. Written as DNA, the CDR3 is TGTGCCAGCAGCCTCTACAATGAGCAGTTCTTC. This encodes CASSLYNEQFF.

The V call is TRBV5-6, the J call TRBJ1-6; D unresolved. The V end lost 1 base, the J end lost 0 bases, and 8 bases lay between the germline ends. CDR3 length equals 16 residues. Germline V gene lookup returns CDR1 SGHDT and CDR2 YYEEEE. The CDR3 reads CASSLYGSSYNSPLHF. The DNA for the CDR3 is TGTGCCAGCAGCTTGTATGGGAGCTCCTATAATTCACCCCTCCACTTT.

The chain is built from TRBV7-9 and TRBJ2-5; a possible D gene is TRBD1 (6 bases). V was cut by 5 bases and J by 4 bases, with 14 bases left in between. The germline V gene has CDR1 SEHNR and CDR2 FQNEAQ (reference sequence). The CDR3 consists of 14 residues. Here the CDR3 DNA reads TGTGCCAGCAGCACAGGGACAAGTACAGAGACCCAGTACTTC. Encoded protein: CASSTGTSTETQYF.

The chain has TRBV19 and TRBJ2-3, with TRBD2 matching over 13 bases. V trimming: 3 bases; J trimming: 4 bases; junction bases outside the gene matches: 7. This CDR3 spans 17 amino acids. Per the germline V gene, CDR1 is LNHDA and CDR2 is SQIVND (reference sequence). The CDR3 DNA reads TGTGCCAGTAGTATCGGGACTAGCGGGACTAGGTCAGATACGCAGTATTTT. Translated: CASSIGTSGTRSDTQYF.

The chain combines TRBV21-1 with TRBJ2-7; TRBD2, the D gene given by the table, was not confirmed from the DNA. TRBV21-1 is tagged as a pseudogene. This CDR3 is 19 amino acids long. The CDR3 coding sequence is TGTGCCAGCAGCAAAGGCCCCCTAGCGGGCCTCCTAAGCTCCTACGAGCAGTACTTC. Translation gives CASSKGPLAGLLSSYEQYF.

The V call is TRBV5-4, the J call TRBJ2-7; possibly TRBD1 for D (6 bases). The CDR3 spans 14 residues. V lost 4 bases, J lost 2 bases, and 13 bases lay in between. CDR1 is SGHNT, CDR2 YYREEE, per germline (reference sequence). This CDR3 is CASSRNRDTYEQYF. CDR3 coding DNA: TGTGCCAGCAGCAGGAACCGGGACACCTACGAGCAGTACTTC.

This clone was seen a handful of times. The chain carries TRBV18 and TRBJ2-2, with D perhaps matching TRBD1 (6 bases). The CDR3 totals 14 residues. CDR1 and CDR2 (germline): KGHSH, LQKENI. V lost 3 bases and J lost 1, with 6 bases in between. DNA for the CDR3: TGTGCCAGCTCACCGGGACAGAACACCGGGGAGCTGTTTTTT. It codes for CASSPGQNTGELFF.

On this clone itself: The sample contains more than one DNA sequence encoding this CDR3. V is TRBV3-1 (or the pseudogene TRBV3-2) and J is TRBJ2-2, with TRBD2 matching 9 bases. Trimming cost V 5 bases and J 9 bases; bases outside gene matches: 13. Germline V gives CDR1 LGHDT, CDR2 YNNKEL (reference sequence). The CDR3 is made up of 16 amino acids. In DNA form, the CDR3 reads TGTGCCAGCAGCTTGACGTCGGTGCGGGAGGGGCGGGAGCTGTTTTTT. It specifies CASSLTSVREGRELFF.

This chain uses TRBV6-5 with TRBJ1-2; 11 bases are a match to TRBD1. V dropped 3 bases and J dropped 4; count of bases not matched to a gene: 1. There are 14 residues in the CDR3. Germline values: CDR1 MNHEY, CDR2 SVGAGI. Here the CDR3 reads CASSYGTGGYGYTF. CDR3 bases: TGTGCCAGCAGTTATGGGACAGGGGGCTATGGCTACACCTTC.

The V gene is TRBV12-3 or TRBV12-4, the J gene TRBJ1-1; D remains unclear. V lost 4 bases, J lost 1 base, and 7 bases lay in between. There are 13 residues in the CDR3. CDR3 DNA: TGTGCCAGCAGTTCAAGCAGGAACACTGAAGCTTTCTTT. It yields the protein CASSSSRNTEAFF.

J is TRBJ1-2 and V is TRBV18, with D uncertain. CDR1 and CDR2 from the germline V gene are KGHSH and LQKENI. The CDR3 extends over 11 amino acids. Trimming shortened V by 2 bases and J by 7 bases, and 5 bases separated the two germline ends. CDR3 coding DNA: TGTGCCAGCTCACCAGTAGGTGGCTACACCTTC. This translates into CASSPVGGYTF.

This chain uses TRBV15 with TRBJ2-7, with 9 positions matching TRBD2. The CDR3 length is 18 residues. V was clipped by 1 base and J by 7 bases; unmatched bases: 17. Germline-derived CDR1 and CDR2 are LNHNV and YYDKDF (reference sequence). The CDR3 nucleotides read TGTGCCACCAGCAGAGGTGTGTCTAGCGGGATCAGTGTGAGGGAGCAGTACTTC. This codes for CATSRGVSSGISVREQYF.

This clone was seen a handful of times. The rearrangement links TRBV18 to TRBJ2-7; TRBD2 might be the D (5 bases). Germline assignment: CDR1 KGHSH and CDR2 LQKENI. V was cut by 0 bases and J by 6 bases, with 15 bases left in between. The CDR3 contains 15 residues. DNA of the CDR3: TGTGCCAGCTCACCACCTGGGAGTGTCGGTCTCGAGCAGTACTTC. This sequence encodes CASSPPGSVGLEQYF.

This chain uses TRBV27 with TRBJ1-4; 9 bases fit TRBD1. Germline V gene sequence: CDR1 MNHEY, CDR2 SMNVEV (reference sequence). The CDR3 totals 17 residues. Losses at the gene ends were 1 base for V and 3 bases for J; bases not matched to a gene: 6. The CDR3 region is CASSLYTGGEPNEKLFF. The CDR3 nucleotides are TGTGCCAGCAGTTTATACACAGGGGGCGAACCTAATGAAAAACTGTTTTTT.

V is TRBV30 and J is TRBJ2-3; possible D gene TRBD1, 6 bases. Germline V gives CDR1 GTSNPN, CDR2 SVGIG (reference sequence). The CDR3 totals 15 residues. Trimming removed 8 bases from V and 2 bases from J, with 20 bases in between. The CDR3 reads CALDIGQTVTDTQYF. CDR3 nucleotide sequence: TGTGCCCTGGACATAGGACAGACCGTCACAGATACGCAGTATTTT.

The count of this clone is one. This sequence joins TRBV28 and TRBJ2-1; D is ambiguous. CDR1 is MDHEN, CDR2 SYDVKM, per germline. There are 14 residues in the CDR3. V lost 7 bases and J lost 3, with 13 bases in between. DNA of the CDR3: TGTGCCAGCACCCCGAGTGGGCGCTACAATGAGCAGTTCTTC. Translation gives CASTPSGRYNEQFF.

This clone was seen only once. The chain joins TRBV19 to TRBJ2-6; perhaps TRBD2 as D (5 bases). The CDR3 is 15 amino acids. Trimming pared 6 bases from V and 2 bases from J, leaving 11 bases between. The V gene's germline CDR1 is LNHDA and CDR2 SQIVND (reference sequence). The CDR3 region has the DNA TGTGCCAGTAGCAGGTCAGCGGCTGGGGCCAACGTCCTGACTTTC. Translating gives CASSRSAAGANVLTF.

The gene calls are TRBV6-2 or TRBV6-3 and TRBJ2-3, with 10 bases fitting TRBD1. Trimming took 2 bases from V and 2 from J; bases not matched to a gene: 1. Germline V gene sequence: CDR1 MNHEY, CDR2 SVGEGT. This CDR3 comprises 15 residues. CDR3 bases: TGTGCCAGCAGTTACGGACAGGGGGACACAGATACGCAGTATTTT. It specifies CASSYGQGDTDTQYF.

The genes are TRBV29-1 and TRBJ1-1, with D possibly being TRBD1 (5 bases). V was pared by 7 bases and J by 12 bases, with 18 bases between. The germline V gene has CDR1 SQVTM and CDR2 ANQGSEA. The CDR3 has 11 amino acids. CDR3 sequence (DNA): TGCAGCGCCCAAAGTGCAGGGCGGACTTTCTTT. Amino acid sequence: CSAQSAGRTFF.

The chain joins TRBV11-3 to TRBJ2-1, with D hard to call. Trimming removed 1 base from V and 1 base from J, with 8 bases in between. The CDR3 is made up of 15 amino acids. CDR1 is SGHNT, CDR2 YENEEA, per germline. The CDR3 here is CASSLGQISYNEQFF. The CDR3 nucleotides are TGTGCCAGCAGCTTAGGTCAGATTTCCTACAATGAGCAGTTCTTC. The full variable domain, completed using reference TRBV11-3 and TRBJ2-1, is EAGVVQSPRYKIIEKKQPVAFWCNPISGHNTLYWYLQNLGQGPELLIRYENEEAVDDSQLPKDRFSAERLKGVDSTLKIQPAELGDSAVYLCASSLGQISYNEQFFGPGTRLTVL.